The source of this TCR beta chain is a study of tumor-infiltrating lymphocytes in localized non-small cell lung cancer. Whole-study context: The cohort mixed smokers and never-smokers, several histologies, and some post-neoadjuvant-chemotherapy samples. Overall study results and limits: Tumor T-cell fraction was not associated with recurrence-free survival. Technical variation could not be separated from intratumor heterogeneity here. Not all patients were TCR sequenced, owing to tissue quantity.

Method: immunoSEQ multiplex PCR; TCRdb's copy keeps in-frame clones and lacks some. The table has 5,000 to 6,500 clones, over 65% seen once. The CDR3 sequence is 17 residues long. Germline V gene sequence: CDR1 MDHEN, CDR2 SYDVKM. The ends lost 4 bases at V and 3 bases at J; junction bases unmatched: 10. Note on this clone: Its matching antigen is unknown.

This clonotype was obtained from a human donor with non-small cell lung cancer. Sequencing was performed on lung tumor tissue. V usage is TRBV28 and J usage is TRBJ2-2; 8 bases map to TRBD2. The CDR3 reads CASSSGRGLGDTGELFF. Written as DNA, the CDR3 is TGTGCCAGCAGTTCTGGGCGGGGACTAGGGGACACCGGGGAGCTGTTTTTT.